The TCR beta chain under discussion was sequenced for a study of T cells after yellow fever vaccination. Study-level background: Low-cell-number fractions underwent preparation using SMART-Seq v4 Ultra Low Input.

General study findings and limits: The presence of abundant clonotypes contaminating from the bulk population was possible in FACS-sorted repertoires. Relatively few clonotypes were ones that appeared in both CD4 and CD8 compartments.

As for this clonotype: Its antigen is currently unknown. Relative to the germline gene, one junction end is altered; a read error may explain this.

Looked up from germline, CDR1 is SSHAT and CDR2 is FNYEAQ (reference sequence). The CDR3 covers 16 residues. It was through 5'RACE template switching that TCR cDNA was made, with a universal primer site and UMIs added. TCRdb independently ran MiXCR on the 5' RACE reads; one entry per CDR3 protein. The data show approximately 74,000 distinct CDR3 sequences, with roughly 7.4% seen just once and about 32% held by the top ten. Specimen: CD8+ T cells sorted from PBMCs, collected 5 to 6 days after the first yellow fever vaccination. The TCR was taken from a young man who received the YFV17D yellow fever vaccine. This chain connects TRBV7-7 to TRBJ2-1; 15 bases are shared with TRBD2. The CDR3 region has the DNA TGTGCTAGCAGCTTAGGGACTAGCGGGGGGTACAATGAGCAGTTCTTC. The encoded protein is CASSLGTSGGYNEQFF.